This T cell receptor (beta chain) was profiled in a study of blood T cell repertoires in COVID-19. Data came from immunoSEQ multiplex PCR; TCRdb stores just in-frame clones and leaves some out. The sample consists of tens of thousands of clones, about nine tenths of them appearing once. The source of this sequence is a man at least 80 years old in a cohort sampled during active COVID-19. The specimen was peripheral blood.

The chain's CDR3 is CASSLGTGVTEAFF. The CDR3 DNA sequence: TGTGCCAGTAGTCTCGGGACAGGGGTCACTGAAGCTTTCTTT. This rearrangement joins TRBV19 to TRBJ1-1; 10 bases line up with TRBD1. V was clipped by 5 bases and J by 4 bases; unmatched bases: 4. Germline V CDR1 and CDR2: LNHDA, SQIVND (reference sequence). The CDR3 sequence is 14 residues long.